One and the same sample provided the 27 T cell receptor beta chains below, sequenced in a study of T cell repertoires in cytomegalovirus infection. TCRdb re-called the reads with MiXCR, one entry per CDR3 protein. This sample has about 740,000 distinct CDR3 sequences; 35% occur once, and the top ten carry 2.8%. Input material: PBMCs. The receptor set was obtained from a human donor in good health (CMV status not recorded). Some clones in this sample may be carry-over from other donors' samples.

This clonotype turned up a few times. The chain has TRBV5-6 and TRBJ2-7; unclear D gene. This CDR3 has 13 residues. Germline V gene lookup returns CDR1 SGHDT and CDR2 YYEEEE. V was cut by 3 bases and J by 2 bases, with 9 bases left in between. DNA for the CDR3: TGTGCCAGCAGCTCGGACCAAACCTACGAGCAGTACTTC. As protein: CASSSDQTYEQYF.

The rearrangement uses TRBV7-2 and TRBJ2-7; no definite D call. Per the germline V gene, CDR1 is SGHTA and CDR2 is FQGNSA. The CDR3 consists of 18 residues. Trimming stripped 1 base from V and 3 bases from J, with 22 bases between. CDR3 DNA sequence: TGTGCCAGCAGCTTAGAAGTGGATGTGGCCGGCGACGGCTACGAGCAGTACTTC. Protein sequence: CASSLEVDVAGDGYEQYF.

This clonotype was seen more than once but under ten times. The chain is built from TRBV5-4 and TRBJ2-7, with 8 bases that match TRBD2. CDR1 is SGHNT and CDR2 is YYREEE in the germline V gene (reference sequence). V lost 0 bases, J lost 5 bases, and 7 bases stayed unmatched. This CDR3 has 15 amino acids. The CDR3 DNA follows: TGTGCCAGCAGCTTGGCCGGTAGCGGGGCAGACGAGCAGTACTTC. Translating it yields CASSLAGSGADEQYF.

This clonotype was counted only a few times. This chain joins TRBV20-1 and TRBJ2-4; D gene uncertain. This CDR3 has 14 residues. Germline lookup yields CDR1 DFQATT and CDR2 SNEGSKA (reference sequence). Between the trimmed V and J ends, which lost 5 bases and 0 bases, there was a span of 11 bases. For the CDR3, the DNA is TGCAGTGCTGACGGCAGTCTAGCCAAAAACATTCAGTACTTC. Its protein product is CSADGSLAKNIQYF.

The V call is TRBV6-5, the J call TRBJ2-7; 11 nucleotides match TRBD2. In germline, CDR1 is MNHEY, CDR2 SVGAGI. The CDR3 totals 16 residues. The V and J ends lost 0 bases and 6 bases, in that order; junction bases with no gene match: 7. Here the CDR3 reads CASSYSILAGGVEQYF. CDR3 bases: TGTGCCAGCAGTTACTCTATTCTAGCGGGGGGTGTCGAGCAGTACTTC.

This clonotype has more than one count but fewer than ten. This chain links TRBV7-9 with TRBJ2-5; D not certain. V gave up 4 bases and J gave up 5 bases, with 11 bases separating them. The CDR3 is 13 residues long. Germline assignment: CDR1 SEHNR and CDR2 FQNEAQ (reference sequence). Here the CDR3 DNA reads TGTGCCAGCAGCTCTCCGGAAGGGGAGACCCAGTACTTC. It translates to CASSSPEGETQYF.

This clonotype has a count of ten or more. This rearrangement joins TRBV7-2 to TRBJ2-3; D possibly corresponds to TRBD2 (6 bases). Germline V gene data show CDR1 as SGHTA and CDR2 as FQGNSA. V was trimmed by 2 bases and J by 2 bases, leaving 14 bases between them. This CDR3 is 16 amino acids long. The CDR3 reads CASSLITSRYTDTQYF. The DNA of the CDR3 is TGTGCCAGCAGCTTAATAACTAGCAGATACACAGATACGCAGTATTTT.

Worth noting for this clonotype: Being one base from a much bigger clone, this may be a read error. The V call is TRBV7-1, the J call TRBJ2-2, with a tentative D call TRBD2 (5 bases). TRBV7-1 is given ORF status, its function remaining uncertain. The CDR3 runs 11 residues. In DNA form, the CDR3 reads TGTGCCAGCAGACCCACCGGGGATCTGTTTTTT. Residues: CASRPTGDLFF.

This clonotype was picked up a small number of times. The CDR3 here is CASRTTTPLGGGHYEQFF. In DNA, the CDR3 is TGTGCCAGCAGAACCACAACCCCCCTGGGGGGGGGCCACTATGAGCAGTTCTTC. The J gene is TRBJ2-1, the V gene TRBV6-1; maybe TRBD2 (7 bases). With 6 bases removed from V and 8 bases from J, the gap between germline ends came to 29 bases. Germline CDR1 is MNHNS and CDR2 is SASEGT. This CDR3 region has 18 residues.

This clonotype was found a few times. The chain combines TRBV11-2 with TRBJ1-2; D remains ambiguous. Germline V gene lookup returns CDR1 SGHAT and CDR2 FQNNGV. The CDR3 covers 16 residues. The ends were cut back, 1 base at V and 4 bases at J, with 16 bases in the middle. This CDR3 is CASSLGLIAATYGYTF. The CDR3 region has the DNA TGTGCCAGCAGCTTAGGGTTAATCGCAGCTACCTATGGCTACACCTTC.

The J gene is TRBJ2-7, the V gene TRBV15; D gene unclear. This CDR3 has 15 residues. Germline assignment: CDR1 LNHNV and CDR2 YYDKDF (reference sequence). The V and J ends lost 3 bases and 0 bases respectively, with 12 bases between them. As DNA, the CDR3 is TGTGCCACCAGCAGTAACGGACCCATCTCCTACGAGCAGTACTTC. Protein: CATSSNGPISYEQYF.

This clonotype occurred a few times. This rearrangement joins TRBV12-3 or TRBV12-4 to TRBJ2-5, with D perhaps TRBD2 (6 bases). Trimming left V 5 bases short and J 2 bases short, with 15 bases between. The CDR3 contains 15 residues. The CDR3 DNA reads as TGTGCCAGCAGTCCTCCCGTCGGGGGACAAGAGACCCAGTACTTC. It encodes CASSPPVGGQETQYF.

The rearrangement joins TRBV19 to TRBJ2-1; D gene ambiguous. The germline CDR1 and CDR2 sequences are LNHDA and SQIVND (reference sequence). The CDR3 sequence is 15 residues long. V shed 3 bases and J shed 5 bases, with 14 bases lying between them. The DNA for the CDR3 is TGTGCCAGTAGTATGGATCGGCAGGTACACAATGAGCAGTTCTTC. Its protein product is CASSMDRQVHNEQFF.

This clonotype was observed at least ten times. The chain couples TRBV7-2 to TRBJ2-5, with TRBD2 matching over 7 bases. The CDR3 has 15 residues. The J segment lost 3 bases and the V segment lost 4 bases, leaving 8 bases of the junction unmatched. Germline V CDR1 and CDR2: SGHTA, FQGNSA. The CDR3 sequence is CASSYPQSGKETQYF. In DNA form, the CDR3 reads TGTGCCAGCAGCTACCCCCAAAGCGGGAAAGAGACCCAGTACTTC.

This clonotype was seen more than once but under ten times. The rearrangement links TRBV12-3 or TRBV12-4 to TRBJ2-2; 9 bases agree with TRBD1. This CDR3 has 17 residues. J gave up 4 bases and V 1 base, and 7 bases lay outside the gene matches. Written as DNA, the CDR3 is TGTGCCAGCAGTTTAGGCCACAGGGGGCTGGCCACCGGGGAGCTGTTTTTT. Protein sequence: CASSLGHRGLATGELFF.

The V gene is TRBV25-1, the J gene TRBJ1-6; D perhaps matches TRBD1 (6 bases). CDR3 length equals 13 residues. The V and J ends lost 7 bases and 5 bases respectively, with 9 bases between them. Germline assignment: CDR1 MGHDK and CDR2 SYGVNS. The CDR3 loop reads CASTYRDNSPLHF. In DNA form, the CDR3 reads TGTGCCAGCACCTACAGGGATAATTCACCCCTCCACTTT.

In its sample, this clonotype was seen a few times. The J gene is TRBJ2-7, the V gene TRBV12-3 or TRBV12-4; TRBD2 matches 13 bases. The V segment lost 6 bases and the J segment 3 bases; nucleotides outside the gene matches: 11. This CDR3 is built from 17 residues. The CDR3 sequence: CASSHARTSGRVYEQYF. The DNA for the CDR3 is TGTGCCAGCAGCCACGCCCGAACTAGCGGGAGGGTCTACGAGCAGTACTTC.

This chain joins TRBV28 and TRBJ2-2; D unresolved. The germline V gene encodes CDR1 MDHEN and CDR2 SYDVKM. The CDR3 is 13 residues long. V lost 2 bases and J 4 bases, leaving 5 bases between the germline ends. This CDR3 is CASSLRVTGELFF. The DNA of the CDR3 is TGTGCCAGCAGTTTAAGGGTCACCGGGGAGCTGTTTTTT.

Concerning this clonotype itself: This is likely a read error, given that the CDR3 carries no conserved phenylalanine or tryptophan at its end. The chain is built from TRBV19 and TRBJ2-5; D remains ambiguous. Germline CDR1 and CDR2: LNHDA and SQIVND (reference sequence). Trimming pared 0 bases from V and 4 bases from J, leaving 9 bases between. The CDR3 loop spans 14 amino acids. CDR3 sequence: CASSIDLLTETQYL. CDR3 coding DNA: TGTGCCAGTAGTATAGATCTACTAACAGAGACCCAGTACTTA.

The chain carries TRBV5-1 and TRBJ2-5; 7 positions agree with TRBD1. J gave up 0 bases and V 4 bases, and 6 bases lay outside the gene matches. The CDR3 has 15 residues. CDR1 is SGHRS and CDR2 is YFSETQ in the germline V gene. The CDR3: CASSAGTVYQETQYF. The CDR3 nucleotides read TGCGCCAGCAGCGCCGGGACAGTGTACCAAGAGACCCAGTACTTC.

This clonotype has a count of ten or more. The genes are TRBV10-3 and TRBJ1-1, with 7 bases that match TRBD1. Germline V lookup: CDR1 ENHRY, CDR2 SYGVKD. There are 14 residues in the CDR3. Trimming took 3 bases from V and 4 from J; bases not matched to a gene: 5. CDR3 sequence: CAISEQGSGTEAFF. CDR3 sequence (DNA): TGTGCCATCAGTGAACAGGGGTCGGGCACTGAAGCTTTCTTT.

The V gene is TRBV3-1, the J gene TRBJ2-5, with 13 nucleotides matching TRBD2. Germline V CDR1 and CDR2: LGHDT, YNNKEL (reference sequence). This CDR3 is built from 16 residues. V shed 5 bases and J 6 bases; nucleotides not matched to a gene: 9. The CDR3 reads CASSYLTSGGMQTQYF. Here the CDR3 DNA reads TGTGCCAGCAGCTATTTGACTAGCGGGGGGATGCAGACCCAGTACTTC.

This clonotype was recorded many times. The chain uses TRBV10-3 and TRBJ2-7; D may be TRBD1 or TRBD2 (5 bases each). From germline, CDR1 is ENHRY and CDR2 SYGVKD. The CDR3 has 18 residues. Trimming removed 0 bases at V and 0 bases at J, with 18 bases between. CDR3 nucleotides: TGTGCCATCAGTGAGTCGGGGATGGGGGATTCGAGCTCCTACGAGCAGTACTTC. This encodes CAISESGMGDSSSYEQYF.

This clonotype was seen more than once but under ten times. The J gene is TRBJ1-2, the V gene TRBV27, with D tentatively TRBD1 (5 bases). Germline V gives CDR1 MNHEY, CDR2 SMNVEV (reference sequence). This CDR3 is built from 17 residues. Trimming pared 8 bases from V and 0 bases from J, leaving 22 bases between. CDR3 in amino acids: CASGGPRGPSSNYGYTF. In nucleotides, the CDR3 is TGTGCCAGCGGGGGACCGCGAGGACCCTCCTCTAACTATGGCTACACCTTC.

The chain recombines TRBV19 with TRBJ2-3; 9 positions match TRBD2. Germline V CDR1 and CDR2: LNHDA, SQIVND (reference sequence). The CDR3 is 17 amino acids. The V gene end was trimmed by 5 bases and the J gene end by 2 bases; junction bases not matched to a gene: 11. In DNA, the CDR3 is TGTGCCAGTAGTTCCCGAGGAAGCGGGAGGTTCACAGATACGCAGTATTTT. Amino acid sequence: CASSSRGSGRFTDTQYF.

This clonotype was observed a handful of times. CDR3 in amino acids: CAMGDTGETQYF. The CDR3 nucleotides are TGTGCCATGGGGGACACAGGGGAGACCCAGTACTTC. This chain connects TRBV10-3 to TRBJ2-5; the D gene is possibly TRBD1 (6 bases). The ends were cut back, 9 bases at V and 5 bases at J, with 13 bases in the middle. Germline V CDR1 and CDR2: ENHRY, SYGVKD. The length of the CDR3 is 12 residues.

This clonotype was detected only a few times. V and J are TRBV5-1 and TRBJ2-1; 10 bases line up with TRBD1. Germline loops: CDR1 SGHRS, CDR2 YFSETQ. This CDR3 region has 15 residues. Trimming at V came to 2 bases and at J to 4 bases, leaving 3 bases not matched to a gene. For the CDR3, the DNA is TGCGCCAGCAGCTTCGGGGACAGGGGATACAATGAGCAGTTCTTC. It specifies CASSFGDRGYNEQFF.